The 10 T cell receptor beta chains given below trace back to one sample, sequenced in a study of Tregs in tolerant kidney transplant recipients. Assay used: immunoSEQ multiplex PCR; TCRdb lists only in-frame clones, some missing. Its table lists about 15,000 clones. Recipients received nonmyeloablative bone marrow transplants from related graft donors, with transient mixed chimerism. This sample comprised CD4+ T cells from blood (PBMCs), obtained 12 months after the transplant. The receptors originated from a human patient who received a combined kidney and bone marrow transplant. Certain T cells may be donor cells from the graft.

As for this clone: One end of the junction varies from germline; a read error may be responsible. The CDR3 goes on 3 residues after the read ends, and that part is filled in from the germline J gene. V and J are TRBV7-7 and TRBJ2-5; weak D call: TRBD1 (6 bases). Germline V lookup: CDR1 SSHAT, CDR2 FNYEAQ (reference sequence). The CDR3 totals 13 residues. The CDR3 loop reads CASSLGQQETQYF. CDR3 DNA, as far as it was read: TGTGCTAGCAGCTTAGGACAGCAAGAGACC.

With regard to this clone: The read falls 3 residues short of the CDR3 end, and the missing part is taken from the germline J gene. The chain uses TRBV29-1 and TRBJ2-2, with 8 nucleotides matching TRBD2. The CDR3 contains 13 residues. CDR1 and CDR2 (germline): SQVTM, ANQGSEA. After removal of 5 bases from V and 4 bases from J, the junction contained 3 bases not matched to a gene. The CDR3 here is CSVRTSSTGELFF. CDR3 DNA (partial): TGCAGCGTTAGGACTAGCAGCACCGGGGAG.

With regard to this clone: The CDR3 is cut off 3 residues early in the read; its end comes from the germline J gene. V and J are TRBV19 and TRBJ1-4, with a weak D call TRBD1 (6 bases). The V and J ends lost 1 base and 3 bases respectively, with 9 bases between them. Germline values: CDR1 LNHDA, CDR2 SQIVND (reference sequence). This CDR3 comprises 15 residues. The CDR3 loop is CASSIADSPNEKLFF. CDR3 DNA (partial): TGTGCCAGTAGTATAGCGGACAGCCCTAATGAAAAA.

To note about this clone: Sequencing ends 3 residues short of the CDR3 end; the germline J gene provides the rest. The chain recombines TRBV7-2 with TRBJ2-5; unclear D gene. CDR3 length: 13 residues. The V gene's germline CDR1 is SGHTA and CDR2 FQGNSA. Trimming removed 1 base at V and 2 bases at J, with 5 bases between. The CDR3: CASSLDRQETQYF. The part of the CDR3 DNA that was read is TGTGCCAGCAGCTTAGATCGGCAAGAGACC.

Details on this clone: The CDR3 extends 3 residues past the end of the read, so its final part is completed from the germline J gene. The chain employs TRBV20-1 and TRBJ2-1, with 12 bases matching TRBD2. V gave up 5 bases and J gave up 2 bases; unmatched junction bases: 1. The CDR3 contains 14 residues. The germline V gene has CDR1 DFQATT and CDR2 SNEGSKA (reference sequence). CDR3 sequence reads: CSAGLAGPYNEQFF. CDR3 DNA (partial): TGCAGTGCTGGACTAGCGGGACCCTACAATGAG.

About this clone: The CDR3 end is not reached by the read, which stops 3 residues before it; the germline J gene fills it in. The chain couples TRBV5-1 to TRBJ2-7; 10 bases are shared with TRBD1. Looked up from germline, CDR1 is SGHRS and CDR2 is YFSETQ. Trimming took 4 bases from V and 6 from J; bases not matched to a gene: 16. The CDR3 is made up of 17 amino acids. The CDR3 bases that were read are TGCGCCAGCAGCGAATCAGGAGCCGGGACAGGGGCTCGCGAG. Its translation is CASSESGAGTGARE. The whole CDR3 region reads CASSESGAGTGAREQYF. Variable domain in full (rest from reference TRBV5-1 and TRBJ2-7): KAGVTQTPRYLIKTRGQQVTLSCSPISGHRSVSWYQQTPGQGLQFLFEYFSETQRNKGNFPGRFSGRQFSNSRSEMNVSTLELGDSALYLCASSESGAGTGAREQYFGPGTRLTVT.

CDR3 sequence: CASSFRKETQYF. Partial CDR3 DNA: TGTGCCAGCAGTTTCAGGAAAGAGACC. The chain combines TRBV28 with TRBJ2-5; D gene ambiguous. Read data end 3 residues before the CDR3 end; the end is taken from the germline J gene. The CDR3 totals 12 residues. Germline assignment: CDR1 MDHEN and CDR2 SYDVKM. V gave up 3 bases and J gave up 3 bases, with 5 bases separating them.

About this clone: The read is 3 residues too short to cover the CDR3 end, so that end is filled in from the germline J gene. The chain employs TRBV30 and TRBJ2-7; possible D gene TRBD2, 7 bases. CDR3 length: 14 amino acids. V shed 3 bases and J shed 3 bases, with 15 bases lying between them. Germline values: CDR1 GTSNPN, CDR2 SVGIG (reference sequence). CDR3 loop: CAWRSGGGGYEQYF. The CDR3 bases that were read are TGTGCCTGGAGGAGTGGGGGAGGGGGCTACGAG. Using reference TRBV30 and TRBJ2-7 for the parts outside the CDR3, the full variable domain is SQTIHQWPATLVQPVGSPLSLECTVEGTSNPNLYWYRQAAGRGLQLLFYSVGIGQISSEVPQNLSASRPQDRQFILSSKKLLLSDSGFYLCAWRSGGGGYEQYFGPGTRLTVT.

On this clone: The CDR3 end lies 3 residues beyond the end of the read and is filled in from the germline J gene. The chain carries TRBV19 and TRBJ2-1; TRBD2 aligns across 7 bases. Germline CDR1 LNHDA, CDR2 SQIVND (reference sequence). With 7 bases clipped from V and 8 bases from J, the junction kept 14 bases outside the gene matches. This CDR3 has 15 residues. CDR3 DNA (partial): TGTGCCAGTAAGGAGGCAAGCGGGGATGTCTATGAG. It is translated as CASKEASGDVYE. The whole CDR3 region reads CASKEASGDVYEQFF.

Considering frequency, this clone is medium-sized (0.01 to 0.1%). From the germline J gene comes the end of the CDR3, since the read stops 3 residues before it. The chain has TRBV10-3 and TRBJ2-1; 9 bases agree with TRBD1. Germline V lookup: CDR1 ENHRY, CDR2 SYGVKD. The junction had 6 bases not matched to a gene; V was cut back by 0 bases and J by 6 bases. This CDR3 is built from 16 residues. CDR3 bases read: TGTGCCATCAGTGAGTCGAACAGGGGGCGGGTCAATGAG. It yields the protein CAISESNRGRVNE. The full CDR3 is CAISESNRGRVNEQFF.